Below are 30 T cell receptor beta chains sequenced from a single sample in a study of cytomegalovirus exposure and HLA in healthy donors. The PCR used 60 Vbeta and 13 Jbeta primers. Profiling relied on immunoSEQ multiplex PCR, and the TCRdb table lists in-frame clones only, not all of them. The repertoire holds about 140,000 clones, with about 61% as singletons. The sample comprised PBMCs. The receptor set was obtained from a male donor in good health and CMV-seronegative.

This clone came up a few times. The CDR3 region has the DNA TGTGCCAGCAGGGGCTGGACAGGGAGCTCCTACGAGCAGTACTTC. Residues: CASRGWTGSSYEQYF. The V and J genes are TRBV11-2 and TRBJ2-7; 8 bases map to TRBD1. This CDR3 is built from 15 residues. The V gene end was trimmed by 6 bases and the J gene end by 0 bases; junction bases not matched to a gene: 7. Germline lookup yields CDR1 SGHAT and CDR2 FQNNGV. The variable domain in full, completed from reference TRBV11-2 and TRBJ2-7, reads EAGVAQSPRYKIIEKRQSVAFWCNPISGHATLYWYQQILGQGPKLLIQFQNNGVVDDSQLPKDRFSAERLKGVDSTLKIQPAKLEDSAVYLCASRGWTGSSYEQYFGPGTRLTVT.

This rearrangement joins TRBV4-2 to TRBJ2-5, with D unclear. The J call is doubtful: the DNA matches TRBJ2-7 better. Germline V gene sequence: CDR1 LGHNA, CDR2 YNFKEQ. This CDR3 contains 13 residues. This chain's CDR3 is CASSQEYNYEQYF. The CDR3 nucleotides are TGTGCCAGCAGCCAAGAATATAACTACGAGCAGTACTTC.

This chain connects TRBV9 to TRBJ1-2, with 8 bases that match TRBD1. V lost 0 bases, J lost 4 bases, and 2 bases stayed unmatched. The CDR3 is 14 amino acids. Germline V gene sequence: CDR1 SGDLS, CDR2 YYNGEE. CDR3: CASSVGQGFYGYTF. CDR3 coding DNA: TGTGCCAGCAGCGTAGGACAGGGGTTCTATGGCTACACCTTC.

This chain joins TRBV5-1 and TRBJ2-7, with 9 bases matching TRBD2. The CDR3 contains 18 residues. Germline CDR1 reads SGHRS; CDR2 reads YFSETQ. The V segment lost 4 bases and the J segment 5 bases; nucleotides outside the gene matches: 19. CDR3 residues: CASSPGREAGGHRDEQYF. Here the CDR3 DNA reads TGCGCCAGCAGCCCGGGACGGGAAGCGGGGGGCCACCGGGACGAGCAGTACTTC.

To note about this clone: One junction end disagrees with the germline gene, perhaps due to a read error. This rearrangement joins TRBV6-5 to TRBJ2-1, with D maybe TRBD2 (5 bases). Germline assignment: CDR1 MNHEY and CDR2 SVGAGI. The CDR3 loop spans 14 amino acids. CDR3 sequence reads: CASSYDPTGNEQLF. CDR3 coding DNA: TGTGCCAGCAGTTACGACCCAACGGGGAATGAGCAGCTCTTC.

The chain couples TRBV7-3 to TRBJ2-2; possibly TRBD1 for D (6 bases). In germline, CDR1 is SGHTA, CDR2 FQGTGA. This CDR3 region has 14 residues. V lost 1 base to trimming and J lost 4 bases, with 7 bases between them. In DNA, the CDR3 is TGTGCCAGCAGCTTAAGGGGGCGCACCGGGGAGCTGTTTTTT. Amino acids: CASSLRGRTGELFF.

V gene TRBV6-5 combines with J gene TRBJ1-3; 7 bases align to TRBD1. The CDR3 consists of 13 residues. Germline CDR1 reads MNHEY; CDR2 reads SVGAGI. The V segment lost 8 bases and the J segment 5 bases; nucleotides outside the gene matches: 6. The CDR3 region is CASAKGARNTIYF. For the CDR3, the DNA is TGTGCCAGCGCAAAGGGGGCTCGAAACACCATATATTTT.

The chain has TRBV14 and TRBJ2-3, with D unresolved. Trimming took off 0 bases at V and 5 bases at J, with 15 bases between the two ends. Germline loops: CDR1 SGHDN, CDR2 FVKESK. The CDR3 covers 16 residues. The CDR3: CASSQDHDPSEDTQYF. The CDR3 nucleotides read TGTGCCAGCAGCCAAGATCACGATCCTAGTGAAGATACGCAGTATTTT. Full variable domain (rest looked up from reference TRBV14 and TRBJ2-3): EAGVTQFPSHSVIEKGQTVTLRCDPISGHDNLYWYRRVMGKEIKFLLHFVKESKQDESGMPNNRFLAERTGGTYSTLKVQPAELEDSGVYFCASSQDHDPSEDTQYFGPGTRLTVL.

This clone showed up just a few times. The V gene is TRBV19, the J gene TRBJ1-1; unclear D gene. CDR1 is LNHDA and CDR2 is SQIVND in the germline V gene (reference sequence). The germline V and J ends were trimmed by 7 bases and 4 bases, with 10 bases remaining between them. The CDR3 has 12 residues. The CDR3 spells CASKRVGTEAFF. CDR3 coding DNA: TGTGCCAGTAAGAGGGTCGGCACTGAAGCTTTCTTT.

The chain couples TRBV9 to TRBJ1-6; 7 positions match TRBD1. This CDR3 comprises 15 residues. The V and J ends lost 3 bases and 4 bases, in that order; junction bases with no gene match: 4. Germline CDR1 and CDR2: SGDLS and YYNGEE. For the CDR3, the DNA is TGTGCCAGCAGCGCGACAGGGTTGTATAATTCACCCCTCCACTTT. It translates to CASSATGLYNSPLHF.

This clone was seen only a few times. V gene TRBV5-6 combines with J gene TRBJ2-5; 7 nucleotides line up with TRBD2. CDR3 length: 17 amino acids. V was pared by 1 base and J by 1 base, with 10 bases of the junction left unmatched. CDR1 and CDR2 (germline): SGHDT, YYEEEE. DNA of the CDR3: TGTGCCAGCAGCTTGACGGGGGAGGGGTTAAGCCAAGAGACCCAGTACTTC. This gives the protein CASSLTGEGLSQETQYF.

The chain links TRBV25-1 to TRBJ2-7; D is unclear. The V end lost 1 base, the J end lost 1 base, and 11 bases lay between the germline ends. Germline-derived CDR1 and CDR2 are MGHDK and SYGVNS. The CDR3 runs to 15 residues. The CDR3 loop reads CASSELSQASYEQYF. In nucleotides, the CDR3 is TGTGCCAGCAGTGAATTGTCGCAGGCTTCCTACGAGCAGTACTTC.

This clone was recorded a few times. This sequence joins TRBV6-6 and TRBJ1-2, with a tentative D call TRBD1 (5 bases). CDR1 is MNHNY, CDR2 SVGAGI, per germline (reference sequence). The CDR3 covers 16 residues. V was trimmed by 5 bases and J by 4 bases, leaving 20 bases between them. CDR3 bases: TGTGCCAGCAGTCCCCGGGGGGGTCCCACCTTCTATGGCTACACCTTC. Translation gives CASSPRGGPTFYGYTF.

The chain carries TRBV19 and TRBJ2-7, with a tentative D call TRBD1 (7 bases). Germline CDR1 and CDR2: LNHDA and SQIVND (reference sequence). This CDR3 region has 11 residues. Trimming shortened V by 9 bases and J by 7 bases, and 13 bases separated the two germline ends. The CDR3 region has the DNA TGTGCCAGCCAGACAGGGACTGAGCAGTACTTC. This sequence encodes CASQTGTEQYF.

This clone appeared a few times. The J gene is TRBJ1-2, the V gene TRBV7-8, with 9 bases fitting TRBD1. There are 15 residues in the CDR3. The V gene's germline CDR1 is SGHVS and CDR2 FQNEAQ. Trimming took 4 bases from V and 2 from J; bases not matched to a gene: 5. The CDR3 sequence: CASSYGTGINYGYTF. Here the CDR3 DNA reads TGTGCCAGCAGCTACGGGACAGGGATAAACTATGGCTACACCTTC.

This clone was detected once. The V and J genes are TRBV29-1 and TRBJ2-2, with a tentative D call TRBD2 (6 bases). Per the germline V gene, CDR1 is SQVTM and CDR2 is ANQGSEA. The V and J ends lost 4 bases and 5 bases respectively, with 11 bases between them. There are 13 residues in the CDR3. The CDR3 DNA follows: TGCAGCGTTGGGAGGGAATGGACCGGGGAGCTGTTTTTT. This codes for CSVGREWTGELFF.

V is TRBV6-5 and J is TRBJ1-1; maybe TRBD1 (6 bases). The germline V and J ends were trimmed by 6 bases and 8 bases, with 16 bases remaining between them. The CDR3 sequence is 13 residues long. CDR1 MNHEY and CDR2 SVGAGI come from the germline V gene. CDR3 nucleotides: TGTGCCAGCAGCCCGCGGGGGCCCGAAGAAGCTTTCTTT. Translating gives CASSPRGPEEAFF.

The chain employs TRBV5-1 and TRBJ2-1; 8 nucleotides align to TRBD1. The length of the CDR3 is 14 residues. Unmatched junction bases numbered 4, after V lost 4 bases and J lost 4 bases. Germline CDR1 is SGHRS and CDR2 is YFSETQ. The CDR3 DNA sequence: TGCGCCAGCAGCCCAGGGGGCGATTACAATGAGCAGTTCTTC. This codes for CASSPGGDYNEQFF.

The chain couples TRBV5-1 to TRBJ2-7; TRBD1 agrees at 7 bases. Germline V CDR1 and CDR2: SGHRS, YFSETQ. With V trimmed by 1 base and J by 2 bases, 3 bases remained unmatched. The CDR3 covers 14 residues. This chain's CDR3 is CASSLSGQPYEQYF. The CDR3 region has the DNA TGCGCCAGCAGCTTGTCGGGACAGCCCTACGAGCAGTACTTC.

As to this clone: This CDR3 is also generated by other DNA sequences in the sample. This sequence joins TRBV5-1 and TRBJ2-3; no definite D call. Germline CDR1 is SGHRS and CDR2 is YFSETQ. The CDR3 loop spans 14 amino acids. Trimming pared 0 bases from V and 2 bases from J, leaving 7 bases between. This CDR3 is CASSLGQNTDTQYF. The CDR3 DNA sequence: TGCGCCAGCAGCTTGGGACAAAACACAGATACGCAGTATTTT.

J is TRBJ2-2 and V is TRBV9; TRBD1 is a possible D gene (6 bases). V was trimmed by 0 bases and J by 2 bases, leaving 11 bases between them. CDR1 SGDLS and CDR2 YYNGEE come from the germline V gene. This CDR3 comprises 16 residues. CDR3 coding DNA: TGTGCCAGCAGCGTAGAGGGACATACTAACACCGGGGAGCTGTTTTTT. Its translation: CASSVEGHTNTGELFF. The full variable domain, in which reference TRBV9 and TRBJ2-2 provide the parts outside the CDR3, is DSGVTQTPKHLITATGQRVTLRCSPRSGDLSVYWYQQSLDQGLQFLIQYYNGEERAKGNILERFSAQQFPDLHSELNLSSLELGDSALYFCASSVEGHTNTGELFFGEGSRLTVL.

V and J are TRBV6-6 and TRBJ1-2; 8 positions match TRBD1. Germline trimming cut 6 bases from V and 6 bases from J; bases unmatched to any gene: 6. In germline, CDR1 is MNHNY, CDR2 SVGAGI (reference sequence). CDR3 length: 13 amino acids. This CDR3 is CASRPGGLDGYTF. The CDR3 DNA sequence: TGTGCCAGCAGACCAGGGGGCTTGGATGGCTACACCTTC.

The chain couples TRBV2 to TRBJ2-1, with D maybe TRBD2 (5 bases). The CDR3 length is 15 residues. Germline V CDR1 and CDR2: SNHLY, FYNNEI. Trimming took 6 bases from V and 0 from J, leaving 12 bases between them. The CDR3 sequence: CASRATRSSYNEQFF. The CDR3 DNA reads TGTGCCAGCAGGGCTACTAGAAGCTCCTACAATGAGCAGTTCTTC.

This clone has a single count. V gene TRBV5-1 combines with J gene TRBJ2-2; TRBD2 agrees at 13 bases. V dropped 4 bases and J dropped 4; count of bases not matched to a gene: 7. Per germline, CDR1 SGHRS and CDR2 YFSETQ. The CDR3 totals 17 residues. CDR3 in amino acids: CASSGGLAGAGTGELFF. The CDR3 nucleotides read TGCGCCAGCAGCGGAGGACTAGCGGGGGCTGGCACCGGGGAGCTGTTTTTT.

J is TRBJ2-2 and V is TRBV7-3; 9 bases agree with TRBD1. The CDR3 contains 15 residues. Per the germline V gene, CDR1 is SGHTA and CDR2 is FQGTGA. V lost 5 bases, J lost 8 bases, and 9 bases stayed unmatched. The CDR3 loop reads CASSPGQGYRGELFF. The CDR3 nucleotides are TGTGCCAGCAGCCCGGGACAGGGCTATAGGGGGGAGCTGTTTTTT.

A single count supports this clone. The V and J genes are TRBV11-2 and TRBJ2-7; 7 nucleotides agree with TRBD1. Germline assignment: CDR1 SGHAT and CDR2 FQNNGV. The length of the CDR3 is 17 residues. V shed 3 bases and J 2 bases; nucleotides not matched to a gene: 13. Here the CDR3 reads CASSLSRDSQTPYEQYF. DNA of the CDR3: TGTGCCAGCAGCTTGAGTCGGGACAGCCAGACCCCCTACGAGCAGTACTTC.

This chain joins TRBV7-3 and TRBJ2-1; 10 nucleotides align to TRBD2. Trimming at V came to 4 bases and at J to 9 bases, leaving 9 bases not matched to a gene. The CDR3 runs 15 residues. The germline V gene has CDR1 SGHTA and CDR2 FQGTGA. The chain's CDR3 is CASSSKRGGHGEQFF. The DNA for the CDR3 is TGTGCCAGCAGCTCGAAGCGGGGGGGCCATGGTGAGCAGTTCTTC.

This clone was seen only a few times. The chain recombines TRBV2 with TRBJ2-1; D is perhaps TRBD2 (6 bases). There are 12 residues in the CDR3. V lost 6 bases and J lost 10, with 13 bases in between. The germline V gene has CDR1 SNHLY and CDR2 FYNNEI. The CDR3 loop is CASRVRDSEQFF. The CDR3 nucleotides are TGTGCCAGCAGGGTGCGGGACTCAGAGCAGTTCTTC.

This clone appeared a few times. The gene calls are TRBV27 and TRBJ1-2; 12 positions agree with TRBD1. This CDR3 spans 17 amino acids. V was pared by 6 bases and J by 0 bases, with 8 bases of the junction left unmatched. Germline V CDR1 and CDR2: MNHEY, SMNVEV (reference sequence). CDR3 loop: CASRPPGQGASNYGYTF. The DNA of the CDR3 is TGTGCCAGCAGACCTCCGGGACAGGGGGCATCTAACTATGGCTACACCTTC.

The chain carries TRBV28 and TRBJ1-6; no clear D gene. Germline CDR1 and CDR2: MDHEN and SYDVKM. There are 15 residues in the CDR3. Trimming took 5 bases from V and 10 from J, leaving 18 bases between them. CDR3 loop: CASSVRSRAHSPLHF. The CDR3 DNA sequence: TGTGCCAGCAGTGTCCGAAGCCGCGCGCACTCACCCCTCCACTTT. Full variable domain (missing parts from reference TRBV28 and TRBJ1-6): DVKVTQSSRYLVKRTGEKVFLECVQDMDHENMFWYRQDPGLGLRLIYFSYDVKMKEKGDIPEGYSVSREKKERFSLILESASTNQTSMYLCASSVRSRAHSPLHFGNGTRLTVT.